This T cell receptor beta chain originates from a study of blood T cells in healthy people across ages. With a J-beta primer mix and a sample-barcoded 5' primer, a second PCR ran about 7 to 11 cycles. Each cDNA molecule was tagged by a template-switch adaptor that had 12 random nucleotides. Sequencing of every sample gave 2.5 million or more CDR3-containing paired-end reads. TCRdb analysed the 5' RACE reads with MiXCR anew, one entry per CDR3 protein. The sample consists of roughly 860,000 distinct CDR3 sequences, approximately 65% of them appearing once. Specimen: blood. This TCR derives from a man aged 25-40 years in good health.

CDR3 coding DNA: TGTGCCAGCAGCGTAGGCTGGGACTTTGGCACAGATACGCAGTATTTT. Translating it yields CASSVGWDFGTDTQYF. V gene TRBV9 combines with J gene TRBJ2-3, with D tentatively TRBD2 (6 bases). Trimming left V 0 bases short and J 1 base short, with 12 bases between. This CDR3 contains 16 residues. Germline V CDR1 and CDR2: SGDLS, YYNGEE.